What follows is one T cell receptor (beta chain) and its context. Its antigen is still unknown. A read error may account for a junction end that differs from germline. Every donor in the study was a healthy Caucasian. Three pairs of female monozygotic twins, all aged roughly 18 to 29 years, were included in the twin cohort. Positive isolation kits from Invitrogen were used to isolate CD4+ and CD8+ T cell populations. This entry is derived from a study of identical twins listed by TCRdb under 2016. With respect to the entire study: TCR alpha and beta repertoires from monozygotic twins, unrelated adults of various ages and cord blood were deep-sequenced to test whether fetal clonotypes persist. To rule out contamination, replicate twin experiments were performed at different times with different library preparation protocols.

Points the paper makes about the study in general: Fewer insertions were carried by abundant cord blood beta clonotypes; a weaker similar trend was observed in young adult naive repertoires, while no such trend was observed in memory repertoires. Out-of-frame TCR alpha sequences shared between twins showed an excess of low generation-probability sequences compared with coincidental sharing between unrelated individuals. In beta out-of-frame sequences, excess twin sharing was weaker, because having fewer shared sequences lowered the signal-to-noise ratio. Recombination models systematically underestimated out-of-frame TCR alpha sharing in monozygotic twins but agreed with sharing between unrelated individuals. Invariant T cells such as MAIT and iNKT could partly confound zero-insertion analyses, although diverse VJ usage argued against such confounding for most clonotypes. Because the same donors could not be followed over many years, conclusions were based on cross-sectional statistical analysis.

Receptor amplification or capture employed 5' RACE. These reads were obtained on an Illumina HiSeq 2000. A universal primer binding site was added through template switching, and the final cDNA carried a unique molecular identifier so that TCR cDNA molecules could be counted accurately. Specific primers in the conserved constant-segment region were used to synthesize first-strand cDNA for TCR alpha and beta chains. To control for contamination, every cDNA library was double barcoded, receiving both a SMART-Mk sample barcode and Illumina barcodes. TruSeq adapter sequences and Illumina sample barcodes were added in two successive PCR steps. The TCR alpha and beta cDNA libraries were sequenced on the Illumina HiSeq platform using custom primers. The authors' pipeline ran thus. MiGEC was used to process raw reads and extract unique molecular identifiers, and MiXCR was used to find CDR3 positions. Recombination models were inferred per individual with the repgenHMM and IGoR tools using an EM algorithm. Shared clonotype analysis was performed with the tcR package in R, normalizing sharing by the product of cloneset sizes. Out-of-frame nonproductive sequences were analyzed to study raw recombination free of thymic and clonal selection effects. The public reads were quality trimmed at Q25 with fastp and then assembled into clones with MiXCR by TCRdb, keeping productive beta chains. When rows share a CDR3 protein, they turn into one entry using the most common DNA and genes. TCRdb's processing, not the authors' own work, is the source of the V and J calls. Counted in this sample were around 490,000 distinct CDR3 sequences; under 25% of them appeared once. Approximately 0.5% of the sample is held by the ten biggest clonotypes.

The germline V gene supplies CDR1 SNHLY and CDR2 FYNNEI. From the cysteine up to the phenylalanine, the CDR3 has a length of 14 residues. Here the CDR3 DNA is all that survives: 42 bases in frame from base 1. In addition, the sample was reused for a study of yellow fever vaccine responses in identical twins. The second study, in turn, reports: According to the authors, in identical twins the way T cells responded to vaccination appeared partly convergent and partly personalized. In the study, vaccine-responding T cell clones were precisely tracked in identical twins.

The origin of this receptor is a woman aged 18-30 years in good health. The sequencing input was CD4+ T cells sorted from blood. The rearranged segments are TRBV2 and TRBJ2-5; the D gene is possibly TRBD1 or TRBD2, with 6 bases matching each. The DNA reads TGTGGCAGCAGGCGGGACATGGACCAAGAGACCCAGTACTTC. Its amino acids are CGSRRDMDQETQYF. Supplemented by the reference TRBV2 and TRBJ2-5 proteins around the CDR3, the complete variable domain is EPEVTQTPSHQVTQMGQEVILRCVPISNHLYFYWYRQILGQKVEFLVSFYNNEISEKSEIFDDQFSVERPDGSNFTLKIRSTKLEDSAMYFCGSRRDMDQETQYFGPGTRLLVL.